This entry features one T cell receptor beta chain sequence. Its cognate antigen is unknown. Only in-frame clones appear in the TCRdb table, and some are missing; sequencing was by immunoSEQ multiplex PCR. The data hold over 70,000 clones, with 75% to 90% observed a single time. The sample belongs to a study of T cell responses to AZD1222 COVID-19 vaccine. Study-wide results and limits: Vaccine-related CD4 TCRs covered spike, predominating at 160-218 and 743-854. Females made up more of the donors, who were largely white British, and clonal diversity may have come out too low.

Germline CDR1 reads SQVTM; CDR2 reads ANQGSEA. Trimming removed 5 bases from V and 3 bases from J; junction bases left unmatched: 10. The CDR3 contains 15 residues. The rearrangement uses TRBV29-1 and TRBJ2-7; the match to TRBD1 covers 10 bases. This TCR derives from an adult in good health. This specimen consisted of peripheral blood, obtained on day 0 of AZD1222 vaccination. CDR3 DNA sequence: TGCAGCGTTACCCCGGGACAGGGGAACTTCTACGAGCAGTACTTC. Protein: CSVTPGQGNFYEQYF.